The 30 T cell receptor beta chains below were found in one sample sequenced in a study of naive and memory T cell subsets. What these receptors recognize is not known. Points from the study as a whole: A few larger clonotypes appeared in naive repertoires, especially CD8, possibly memory cells re-expressing CD45RA.

Two oligonucleotides, mixed equimolar, formed the beta constant-region primer covering TRBC1 and TRBC2. Nested alpha and beta constant-region primers with the SP2 primer drove four PCR rounds on ligated cDNA. TCRdb independently ran MiXCR on the UMI-ligation and nested PCR reads; one entry per CDR3 protein. The repertoire has 150,000 or so distinct CDR3 sequences, 22% of them found once; the top ten carry 0.11%. Sample: naive CD4+ T cells from blood. Every receptor here comes from a human donor in good health.

V and J are TRBV7-9 and TRBJ2-1; 9 nucleotides agree with TRBD2. The CDR3 is made up of 14 amino acids. J lost 9 bases, V lost 6 bases, and 9 bases had no gene match. Germline CDR1 is SEHNR and CDR2 is FQNEAQ (reference sequence). CDR3 loop: CASRIAGVRGEQFF. In DNA, the CDR3 is TGTGCCAGCAGGATAGCGGGAGTCAGGGGTGAGCAGTTCTTC.

The chain recombines TRBV19 with TRBJ1-2, with D perhaps matching TRBD1 (5 bases). Trimming removed 6 bases at V and 6 bases at J, with 17 bases between. Germline CDR1 is LNHDA and CDR2 is SQIVND (reference sequence). The CDR3 is 14 residues long. CDR3 amino acids: CASRNGQGSDGYTF. The CDR3 coding sequence is TGTGCCAGTAGGAATGGGCAGGGTTCTGATGGCTACACCTTC.

The chain has TRBV20-1 and TRBJ2-7; 10 bases line up with TRBD2. This CDR3 is 14 amino acids long. With 1 base clipped from V and 6 bases from J, the junction kept 6 bases outside the gene matches. Germline CDR1 and CDR2: DFQATT and SNEGSKA (reference sequence). This CDR3 is CSARVLAGEGEQYF. CDR3 nucleotide sequence: TGCAGTGCTAGAGTGCTAGCGGGAGAAGGCGAGCAGTACTTC.

This clonotype has just a few counts. V is TRBV29-1 and J is TRBJ1-1; D gene uncertain. Germline V gene data show CDR1 as SQVTM and CDR2 as ANQGSEA. The CDR3 has 14 amino acids. Trimming shortened V by 6 bases and J by 8 bases, and 22 bases separated the two germline ends. CDR3 in DNA: TGCAGCGTCACCAATCCCCCCTTTTACGCCGAAGCTTTCTTT. Amino acid sequence: CSVTNPPFYAEAFF.

This clonotype came up a few times. The chain links TRBV18 to TRBJ2-1; 11 positions agree with TRBD2. Germline-derived CDR1 and CDR2 are KGHSH and LQKENI. The ends lost 6 bases at V and 8 bases at J; junction bases unmatched: 9. The CDR3 has 15 amino acids. CDR3 sequence (DNA): TGTGCCAGCTCGCCGTCACTAGCGGGAGAATATGAGCAGTTCTTC. Protein: CASSPSLAGEYEQFF.

This chain connects TRBV28 to TRBJ2-7; D gene unclear. Trimming cost V 3 bases and J 7 bases, with 7 bases left between them. Looked up from germline, CDR1 is MDHEN and CDR2 is SYDVKM. The CDR3 spans 11 residues. CDR3 DNA sequence: TGTGCCAGCAGTTTCAAGGGTGAGCAGTACTTC. Translating it yields CASSFKGEQYF. The full variable domain, with the rest looked up from reference TRBV28 and TRBJ2-7, is DVKVTQSSRYLVKRTGEKVFLECVQDMDHENMFWYRQDPGLGLRLIYFSYDVKMKEKGDIPEGYSVSREKKERFSLILESASTNQTSMYLCASSFKGEQYFGPGTRLTVT.

The J gene is TRBJ1-5, the V gene TRBV12-3 or TRBV12-4; tentatively, D is TRBD1 (6 bases). The CDR3 length is 14 residues. V lost 5 bases, J lost 2 bases, and 10 bases lay in between. The CDR3 spells CASSPRTGNQPQHF. CDR3 sequence (DNA): TGTGCCAGCAGTCCCCGGACAGGCAATCAGCCCCAGCATTTT.

The sample holds a few counts of this clonotype. J is TRBJ2-5 and V is TRBV19, with TRBD1 identical over 9 bases. After removal of 6 bases from V and 4 bases from J, the junction contained 6 bases not matched to a gene. This CDR3 has 14 residues. Germline assignment: CDR1 LNHDA and CDR2 SQIVND (reference sequence). The CDR3, as DNA: TGTGCCAGTAGGGACAGGGGTGGCGGAGAGACCCAGTACTTC. Protein: CASRDRGGGETQYF.

The rearrangement uses TRBV20-1 and TRBJ1-2; D not resolved. The V end lost 1 base, the J end lost 3 bases, and 9 bases lay between the germline ends. The V gene's germline CDR1 is DFQATT and CDR2 SNEGSKA (reference sequence). The CDR3 runs to 13 residues. CDR3 sequence reads: CSARATGYYGYTF. As DNA, the CDR3 is TGCAGTGCTAGAGCCACGGGGTACTATGGCTACACCTTC.

This chain connects TRBV20-1 to TRBJ2-7; D call uncertain. V gave up 6 bases and J gave up 2 bases, with 11 bases separating them. Germline values: CDR1 DFQATT, CDR2 SNEGSKA (reference sequence). The CDR3 consists of 12 residues. CDR3 sequence: CSALDHPYEQYF. CDR3 DNA: TGCAGTGCCCTAGACCACCCCTACGAGCAGTACTTC.

The chain couples TRBV2 to TRBJ2-1; 8 bases map to TRBD2. Germline V gene lookup returns CDR1 SNHLY and CDR2 FYNNEI. Trimming removed 0 bases from V and 8 bases from J; junction bases left unmatched: 9. The CDR3 is made up of 16 amino acids. The CDR3 loop is CASSEASGLEMDEQFF. Here the CDR3 DNA reads TGTGCCAGCAGTGAAGCTTCGGGACTAGAAATGGATGAGCAGTTCTTC.

CDR3 DNA: TGTGCCAGCAGGAGGGCAGGGGGCTACGAGCAGTACTTC. As protein: CASRRAGGYEQYF. The V call is TRBV7-2, the J call TRBJ2-7; 7 bases map to TRBD1. V lost 6 bases, J lost 3 bases, and 5 bases stayed unmatched. Germline V CDR1 and CDR2: SGHTA, FQGNSA. This CDR3 has 13 residues. Looking up the rest from reference TRBV7-2 and TRBJ2-7 gives the full variable domain: GAGVSQSPSNKVTEKGKDVELRCDPISGHTALYWYRQSLGQGLEFLIYFQGNSAPDKSGLPSDRFSAERTGGSVSTLTIQRTQQEDSAVYLCASRRAGGYEQYFGPGTRLTVT.

This clonotype has just a few counts. The chain carries TRBV29-1 and TRBJ2-3, with D perhaps TRBD1 (5 bases). V lost 4 bases, J lost 2 bases, and 10 bases lay in between. Germline CDR1 reads SQVTM; CDR2 reads ANQGSEA. The CDR3 length is 13 residues. The CDR3 nucleotides are TGCAGCGTTGTTTTGGACACCACAGATACGCAGTATTTT. Protein product: CSVVLDTTDTQYF.

The chain has TRBV5-1 and TRBJ2-5, with D possibly TRBD2 on 6 matching bases. Germline-derived CDR1 and CDR2 are SGHRS and YFSETQ. The CDR3 length is 16 residues. Trimming shortened V by 0 bases and J by 1 base, and 13 bases separated the two germline ends. The CDR3 DNA reads TGCGCCAGCAGCTTGGCCGGGGGTAGCGGCCAAGAGACCCAGTACTTC. This codes for CASSLAGGSGQETQYF.

The chain has TRBV7-2 and TRBJ2-2, with a weak D call TRBD1 (6 bases). This CDR3 comprises 13 residues. Germline V lookup: CDR1 SGHTA, CDR2 FQGNSA. V was shortened by 5 bases and J by 6 bases, with 10 bases between the two germline ends. CDR3 nucleotide sequence: TGTGCCAGCAGCCGTAACAGGGCCGGGGAGCTGTTTTTT. Protein product: CASSRNRAGELFF.

The chain uses TRBV11-2 and TRBJ2-4; TRBD1 agrees at 8 bases. The CDR3 covers 14 residues. Germline trimming cut 7 bases from V and 7 bases from J; bases unmatched to any gene: 9. In germline, CDR1 is SGHAT, CDR2 FQNNGV. The CDR3 sequence: CASKQPGTGNIQYF. CDR3 sequence (DNA): TGTGCCAGCAAACAACCGGGGACAGGCAACATTCAGTACTTC.

This clonotype has at least ten counts. V gene TRBV11-2 combines with J gene TRBJ2-5; 12 bases line up with TRBD2. The V and J ends lost 5 bases and 1 base, in that order; junction bases with no gene match: 5. This CDR3 has 16 amino acids. Per the germline V gene, CDR1 is SGHAT and CDR2 is FQNNGV. CDR3 amino acids: CASSTTSGSTQETQYF. CDR3 sequence (DNA): TGTGCCAGCAGCACGACTAGCGGGAGCACCCAAGAGACCCAGTACTTC.

This clonotype was seen more than once but under ten times. CDR3 sequence reads: CASSHRAGGPGEQYF. In DNA form, the CDR3 reads TGTGCCAGCAGCCATCGAGCGGGAGGTCCCGGCGAGCAGTACTTC. J is TRBJ2-7 and V is TRBV3-1, with TRBD2 identical over 9 bases. CDR1 is LGHDT, CDR2 YNNKEL, per germline (reference sequence). V was clipped by 3 bases and J by 6 bases; unmatched bases: 9. The CDR3 sequence is 15 residues long.

This clonotype has a handful of counts. V gene TRBV25-1 combines with J gene TRBJ2-5, with 7 bases matching TRBD1. Germline values: CDR1 MGHDK, CDR2 SYGVNS. This CDR3 is 15 amino acids long. V gave up 1 base and J gave up 5 bases; unmatched junction bases: 7. CDR3 coding DNA: TGTGCCAGCAGTGAATCAGACAGGGTTGGGGAGACCCAGTACTTC. Amino acid sequence: CASSESDRVGETQYF.

The genes are TRBV6-6 and TRBJ2-7, with 10 bases aligning to TRBD2. Germline V gives CDR1 MNHNY, CDR2 SVGAGI (reference sequence). The CDR3 loop spans 14 amino acids. V dropped 3 bases and J dropped 6; count of bases not matched to a gene: 5. The CDR3 loop reads CASSYSSGSSEQYF. The CDR3 region has the DNA TGTGCCAGCAGTTATTCTAGCGGGAGCTCCGAGCAGTACTTC.

V usage is TRBV7-2 and J usage is TRBJ2-1; 9 bases are shared with TRBD2. The CDR3 spans 16 residues. The V gene's germline CDR1 is SGHTA and CDR2 FQGNSA. The J segment lost 5 bases and the V segment lost 4 bases, leaving 9 bases of the junction unmatched. The CDR3 sequence: CASSSTAGLADNEQFF. DNA for the CDR3: TGTGCCAGCAGCTCCACCGCGGGACTAGCTGACAATGAGCAGTTCTTC.

The chain links TRBV20-1 to TRBJ1-5; D is ambiguous. Germline CDR1 DFQATT, CDR2 SNEGSKA (reference sequence). The V end lost 3 bases, the J end lost 6 bases, and 15 bases lay between the germline ends. This CDR3 spans 14 amino acids. CDR3 amino acids: CSASFPGRGQPQHF. CDR3 sequence (DNA): TGCAGTGCTAGTTTCCCCGGTCGGGGTCAGCCCCAGCATTTT.

The V and J genes are TRBV14 and TRBJ2-1; D is uncertain. V lost 1 base and J 4 bases, leaving 11 bases between the germline ends. The CDR3 is 15 residues long. The germline V gene has CDR1 SGHDN and CDR2 FVKESK. CDR3 coding DNA: TGTGCCAGCAGCCAAGTAGGGCCTCTATACAATGAGCAGTTCTTC. Its translation is CASSQVGPLYNEQFF.

This clonotype was counted only a few times. The chain joins TRBV2 to TRBJ1-4; D perhaps matches TRBD1 (5 bases). With 4 bases removed from V and 14 bases from J, the gap between germline ends came to 20 bases. Germline V gene lookup returns CDR1 SNHLY and CDR2 FYNNEI. The length of the CDR3 is 14 residues. The CDR3 nucleotides read TGTGCCAGCAGTGGTTCCATGTATGAAAAGGGGCTGTTTTTT. Translation gives CASSGSMYEKGLFF.

V and J are TRBV5-1 and TRBJ2-5, with D possibly being TRBD2 (6 bases). CDR1 is SGHRS and CDR2 is YFSETQ in the germline V gene. V lost 3 bases to trimming and J lost 4 bases, with 19 bases between them. The CDR3 has 16 amino acids. The CDR3 sequence is CASSSREQGTGETQYF. CDR3 sequence (DNA): TGCGCCAGCAGCTCCCGGGAGCAAGGAACGGGAGAGACCCAGTACTTC.

This chain links TRBV28 with TRBJ2-1; D is possibly TRBD2 (5 bases). Trimming stripped 3 bases from V and 0 bases from J, with 15 bases between. Germline V gives CDR1 MDHEN, CDR2 SYDVKM. CDR3 length: 17 residues. This CDR3 is CASSFTGTARSYNEQFF. The CDR3 nucleotides are TGTGCCAGCAGTTTTACGGGAACAGCCCGCTCCTACAATGAGCAGTTCTTC. The whole variable domain, filled in from reference TRBV28 and TRBJ2-1, reads DVKVTQSSRYLVKRTGEKVFLECVQDMDHENMFWYRQDPGLGLRLIYFSYDVKMKEKGDIPEGYSVSREKKERFSLILESASTNQTSMYLCASSFTGTARSYNEQFFGPGTRLTVL.

The genes are TRBV6-5 and TRBJ2-3; D not certain. From germline, CDR1 is MNHEY and CDR2 SVGAGI. Trimming shortened V by 2 bases and J by 6 bases, and 12 bases separated the two germline ends. CDR3 size: 14 residues. The DNA of the CDR3 is TGTGCCAGCAGTTACGACCCGCGAGTCGATACGCAGTATTTT. Encoded protein: CASSYDPRVDTQYF.

This clonotype showed up many times. The chain combines TRBV19 with TRBJ2-7; D is unclear. The germline V gene has CDR1 LNHDA and CDR2 SQIVND (reference sequence). Trimming left V 7 bases short and J 3 bases short, with 16 bases between. The CDR3 loop spans 14 amino acids. DNA of the CDR3: TGTGCCAGTACCCGGGCCGCGGACCACTACGAGCAGTACTTC. Amino acids: CASTRAADHYEQYF.

This clonotype was seen a few times. The rearrangement uses TRBV11-2 and TRBJ2-1; D unclear. The CDR3 consists of 14 residues. Trimming left V 3 bases short and J 6 bases short, with 12 bases between. Germline V gene lookup returns CDR1 SGHAT and CDR2 FQNNGV. CDR3 sequence (DNA): TGTGCCAGCAGCTTTGATCATCGTATCAATGAGCAGTTCTTC. Translated: CASSFDHRINEQFF.

This chain connects TRBV15 to TRBJ1-2; TRBD1 is a possible D gene (5 bases). Germline lookup yields CDR1 LNHNV and CDR2 YYDKDF (reference sequence). CDR3 length equals 14 residues. With 0 bases removed from V and 8 bases from J, the gap between germline ends came to 13 bases. CDR3 sequence (DNA): TGTGCCACCAGCAGAGAATCAGGGTGGAGGGGCTACACCTTC. Encoded protein: CATSRESGWRGYTF.